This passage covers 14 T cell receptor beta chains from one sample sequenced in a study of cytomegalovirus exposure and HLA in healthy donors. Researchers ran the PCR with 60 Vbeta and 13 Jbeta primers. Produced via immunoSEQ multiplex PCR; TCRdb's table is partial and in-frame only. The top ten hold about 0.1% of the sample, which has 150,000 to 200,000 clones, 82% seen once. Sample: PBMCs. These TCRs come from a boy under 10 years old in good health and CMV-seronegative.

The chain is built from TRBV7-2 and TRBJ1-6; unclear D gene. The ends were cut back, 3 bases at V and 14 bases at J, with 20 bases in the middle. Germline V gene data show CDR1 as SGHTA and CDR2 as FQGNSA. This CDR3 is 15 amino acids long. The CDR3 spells CASSFQWRDQFTLHF. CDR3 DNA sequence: TGTGCCAGCAGCTTTCAATGGAGGGATCAATTCACCCTCCACTTT. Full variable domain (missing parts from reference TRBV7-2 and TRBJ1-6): GAGVSQSPSNKVTEKGKDVELRCDPISGHTALYWYRQSLGQGLEFLIYFQGNSAPDKSGLPSDRFSAERTGGSVSTLTIQRTQQEDSAVYLCASSFQWRDQFTLHFGNGTRLTVT.

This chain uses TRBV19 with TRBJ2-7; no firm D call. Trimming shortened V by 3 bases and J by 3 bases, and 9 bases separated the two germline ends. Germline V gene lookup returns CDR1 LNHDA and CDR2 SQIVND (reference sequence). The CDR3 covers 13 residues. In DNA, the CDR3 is TGTGCCAGTAGTATTGGGCAGAACTACGAGCAGTACTTC. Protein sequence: CASSIGQNYEQYF.

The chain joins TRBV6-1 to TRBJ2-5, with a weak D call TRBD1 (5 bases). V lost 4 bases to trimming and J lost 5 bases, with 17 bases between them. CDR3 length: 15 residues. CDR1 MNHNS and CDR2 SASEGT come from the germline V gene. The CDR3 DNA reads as TGTGCCAGCAGTGGCTACCCAGGGCTCAGGGAGACCCAGTACTTC. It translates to CASSGYPGLRETQYF.

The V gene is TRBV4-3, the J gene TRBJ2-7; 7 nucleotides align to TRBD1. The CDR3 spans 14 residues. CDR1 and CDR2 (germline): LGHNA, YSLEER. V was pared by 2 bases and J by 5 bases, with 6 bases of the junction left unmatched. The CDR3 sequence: CASSQPGQRHEQYF. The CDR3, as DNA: TGCGCCAGCAGCCAACCGGGACAGCGCCACGAGCAGTACTTC.

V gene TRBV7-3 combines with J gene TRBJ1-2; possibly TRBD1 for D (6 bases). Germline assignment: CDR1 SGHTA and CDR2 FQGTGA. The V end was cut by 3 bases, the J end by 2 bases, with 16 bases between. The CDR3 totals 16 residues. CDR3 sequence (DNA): TGTGCCAGCAGCTTCGTCAGGACAGTGTACAACTATGGCTACACCTTC. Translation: CASSFVRTVYNYGYTF.

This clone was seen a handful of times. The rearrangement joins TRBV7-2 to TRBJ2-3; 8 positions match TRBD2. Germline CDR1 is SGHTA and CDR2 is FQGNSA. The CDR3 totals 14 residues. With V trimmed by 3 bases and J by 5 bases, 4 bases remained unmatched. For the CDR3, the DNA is TGTGCCAGCAGCTTGCGGGGGGTAATAGATACGCAGTATTTT. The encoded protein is CASSLRGVIDTQYF.

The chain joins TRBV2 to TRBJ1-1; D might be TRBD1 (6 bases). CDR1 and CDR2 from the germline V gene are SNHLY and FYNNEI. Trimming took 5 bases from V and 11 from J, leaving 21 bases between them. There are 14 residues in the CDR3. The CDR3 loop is CASSRGGGLMEAFF. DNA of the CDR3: TGTGCCAGCAGTAGGGGGGGCGGACTCATGGAGGCTTTCTTT.

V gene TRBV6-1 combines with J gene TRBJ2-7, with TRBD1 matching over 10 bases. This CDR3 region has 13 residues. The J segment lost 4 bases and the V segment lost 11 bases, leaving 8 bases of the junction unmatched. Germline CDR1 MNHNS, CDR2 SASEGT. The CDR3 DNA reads TGTGCCGGCCGACAGGGGGCCGATTACGAGCAGTACTTC. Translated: CAGRQGADYEQYF.

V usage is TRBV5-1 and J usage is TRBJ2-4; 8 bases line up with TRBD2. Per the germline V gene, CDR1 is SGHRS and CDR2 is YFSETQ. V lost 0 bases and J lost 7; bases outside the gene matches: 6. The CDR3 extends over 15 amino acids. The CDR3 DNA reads TGCGCCAGCAGCTTGGGACTACGGACTAGCAACATTCAGTACTTC. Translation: CASSLGLRTSNIQYF.

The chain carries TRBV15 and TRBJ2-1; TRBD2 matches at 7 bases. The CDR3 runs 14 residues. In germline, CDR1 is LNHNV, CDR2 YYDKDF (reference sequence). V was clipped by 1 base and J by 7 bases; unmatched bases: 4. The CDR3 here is CATSRVYGRNEQFF. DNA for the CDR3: TGTGCCACCAGCAGAGTGTACGGGAGGAATGAGCAGTTCTTC.

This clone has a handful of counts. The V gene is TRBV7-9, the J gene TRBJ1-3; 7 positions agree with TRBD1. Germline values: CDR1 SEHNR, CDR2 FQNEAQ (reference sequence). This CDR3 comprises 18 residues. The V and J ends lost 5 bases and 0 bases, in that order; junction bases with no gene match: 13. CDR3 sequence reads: CASSLDRDQLNSGNTIYF. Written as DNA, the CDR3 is TGTGCCAGCAGCCTTGACAGGGACCAACTAAACTCTGGAAACACCATATATTTT.

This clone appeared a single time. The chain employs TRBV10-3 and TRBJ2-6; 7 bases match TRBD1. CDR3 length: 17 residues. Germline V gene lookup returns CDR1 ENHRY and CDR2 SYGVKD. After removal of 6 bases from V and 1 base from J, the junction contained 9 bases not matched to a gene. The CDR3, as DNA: TGTGCCATCAGGAGGGGGACAGAGTTTTCTGGGGCCAACGTCCTGACTTTC. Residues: CAIRRGTEFSGANVLTF.

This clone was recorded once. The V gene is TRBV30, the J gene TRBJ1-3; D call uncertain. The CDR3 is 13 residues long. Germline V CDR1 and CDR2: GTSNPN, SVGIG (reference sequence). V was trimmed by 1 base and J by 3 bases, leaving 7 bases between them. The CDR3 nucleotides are TGTGCCTGGAGTGCGAACGGTGGAAACACCATATATTTT. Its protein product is CAWSANGGNTIYF.

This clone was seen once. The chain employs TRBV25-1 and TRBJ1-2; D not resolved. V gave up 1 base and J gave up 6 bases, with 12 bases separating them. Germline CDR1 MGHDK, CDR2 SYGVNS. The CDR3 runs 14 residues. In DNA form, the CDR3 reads TGTGCCAGCAGTGAATCCTATCGAGACAATGGCTACACCTTC. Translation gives CASSESYRDNGYTF.